These 14 T cell receptor beta chains share one sample of origin, sequenced in a study of CD8+ T cells in alopecia areata. Described treatment: oral pan-JAK inhibitor, 5-10 mg twice daily. Reverse transcribed after extraction, RNA yielded cDNA as the sequencing template. The method was immunoSEQ multiplex PCR; TCRdb's version includes in-frame clones alone and lacks a portion of them. Among 150,000 to 200,000 clones listed, approximately 65% were seen once. Sequenced here: CD4+ T cells sorted from blood, sampled at week 4, from a patient treated with tofacitinib. These receptors all come from a human donor with alopecia areata.

The chain recombines TRBV30 with TRBJ1-6; no definite D call. Germline CDR1 reads GTSNPN; CDR2 reads SVGIG (reference sequence). V was clipped by 2 bases and J by 10 bases, with 6 bases between them. The CDR3 has 11 residues. CDR3 coding DNA: TGTGCCTGGAGTATGAACTCACCCCTCCACTTT. Translating it yields CAWSMNSPLHF.

The chain couples TRBV5-4 to TRBJ2-5; a weak D match, TRBD1 (6 bases). Deletions cut 4 bases from V and 3 bases from J, with 13 bases between. CDR1 and CDR2 from the germline V gene are SGHNT and YYREEE (reference sequence). The CDR3 covers 14 residues. CDR3 loop: CASSRRTDKETQYF. In nucleotides, the CDR3 is TGTGCCAGCAGCCGGCGGACAGACAAAGAGACCCAGTACTTC.

The V gene is TRBV5-1, the J gene TRBJ2-3; D is ambiguous. V shed 1 base and J shed 0 bases, with 6 bases lying between them. CDR1 SGHRS and CDR2 YFSETQ come from the germline V gene. The CDR3 has 14 residues. As DNA, the CDR3 is TGCGCCAGCAGCTTGAGCACTAGCACAGATACGCAGTATTTT. Protein sequence: CASSLSTSTDTQYF.

This clone was detected many times. The chain uses TRBV2 and TRBJ1-1; 7 bases are shared with TRBD1. The trim removed 7 bases at V and 5 bases at J, leaving 10 bases unmatched. In germline, CDR1 is SNHLY, CDR2 FYNNEI. CDR3 length: 14 residues. This CDR3 reads CASTSPQGGTEAFF. CDR3 DNA: TGTGCCAGCACCTCGCCCCAGGGGGGGACTGAAGCTTTCTTT.

This clone was recorded a few times. Additional DNA sequences in this sample encode the identical CDR3. This chain uses TRBV7-2 with TRBJ1-2, with D possibly TRBD1 on 6 matching bases. Germline-derived CDR1 and CDR2 are SGHTA and FQGNSA. The CDR3 covers 13 residues. The V gene lost 1 base and the J gene lost 3 bases, with 6 bases spanning the gap. The CDR3 bases are TGTGCCAGCAGCTTAGACAGGGACTATGGCTACACCTTC. Encoded protein: CASSLDRDYGYTF.

The rearrangement joins TRBV10-3 to TRBJ2-6; D could derive from TRBD1 or TRBD2 (5 bases each). This CDR3 has 17 amino acids. The V end lost 3 bases, the J end lost 0 bases, and 12 bases lay between the germline ends. Germline V gives CDR1 ENHRY, CDR2 SYGVKD. This CDR3 reads CAISEGTETSGANVLTF. The DNA for the CDR3 is TGTGCCATCAGTGAAGGGACGGAGACCTCTGGGGCCAACGTCCTGACTTTC.

The chain couples TRBV6-6 to TRBJ2-7; D uncertain. CDR3 length equals 14 residues. Trimming cost V 5 bases and J 6 bases, with 17 bases left between them. Germline V lookup: CDR1 MNHNY, CDR2 SVGAGI (reference sequence). In nucleotides, the CDR3 is TGTGCCAGCAGTCCACCGACCCCGAGTAGCGAGCAGTACTTC. This encodes CASSPPTPSSEQYF.

V gene TRBV30 combines with J gene TRBJ2-1, with 10 bases aligning to TRBD1. With V trimmed by 5 bases and J by 1 base, 2 bases remained unmatched. Germline CDR1 GTSNPN, CDR2 SVGIG (reference sequence). This CDR3 spans 14 amino acids. The CDR3 nucleotides read TGTGCCTGGGGGACAGGGGTATCCTACAATGAGCAGTTCTTC. It yields the protein CAWGTGVSYNEQFF.

The table lists this clone with a few counts. This chain links TRBV27 with TRBJ2-2; 7 positions match TRBD2. V trimming: 1 base; J trimming: 4 bases; junction bases outside the gene matches: 6. Germline V gene data show CDR1 as MNHEY and CDR2 as SMNVEV (reference sequence). There are 16 residues in the CDR3. The CDR3 nucleotides read TGTGCCAGCAGTTTATGGGGCGGGGGATCCACCGGGGAGCTGTTTTTT. It specifies CASSLWGGGSTGELFF.

V gene TRBV10-3 combines with J gene TRBJ1-2; D is perhaps TRBD1 (5 bases). Trimming removed 1 base from V and 0 bases from J, with 9 bases in between. CDR1 and CDR2 from the germline V gene are ENHRY and SYGVKD. The CDR3 runs 15 residues. CDR3 sequence: CAISEFLQANYGYTF. Written as DNA, the CDR3 is TGTGCCATCAGTGAGTTCCTACAGGCTAACTATGGCTACACCTTC.

The rearrangement joins TRBV30 to TRBJ1-1, with 10 bases that match TRBD1. Losses at the gene ends were 5 bases for V and 5 bases for J; bases not matched to a gene: 2. The CDR3 has 12 amino acids. CDR1 and CDR2 from the germline V gene are GTSNPN and SVGIG (reference sequence). The CDR3 DNA reads TGTGCCTGGGACAGGGGGCGAACTGAAGCTTTCTTT. Protein product: CAWDRGRTEAFF. The whole variable domain, remainder taken from reference TRBV30 and TRBJ1-1, is SQTIHQWPATLVQPVGSPLSLECTVEGTSNPNLYWYRQAAGRGLQLLFYSVGIGQISSEVPQNLSASRPQDRQFILSSKKLLLSDSGFYLCAWDRGRTEAFFGQGTRLTVV.

A note on this clone: Other DNA variants within this sample encode the same CDR3. This chain links TRBV30 with TRBJ1-2; D ambiguous. The CDR3 extends over 10 amino acids. In germline, CDR1 is GTSNPN, CDR2 SVGIG (reference sequence). V lost 3 bases and J lost 8, with 7 bases in between. CDR3 protein: CAWRRNGYTF. CDR3 sequence (DNA): TGTGCCTGGAGGAGAAACGGCTACACCTTC.

The J gene is TRBJ1-1, the V gene TRBV29-1, with D unresolved. Trimming cost V 3 bases and J 0 bases, with 8 bases left between them. This CDR3 comprises 13 residues. Per germline, CDR1 SQVTM and CDR2 ANQGSEA. CDR3 amino acids: CSVDPAMNTEAFF. CDR3 coding DNA: TGCAGCGTTGACCCGGCGATGAACACTGAAGCTTTCTTT.

The V gene is TRBV7-3, the J gene TRBJ1-6, with 8 positions matching TRBD1. This CDR3 has 16 amino acids. J was trimmed by 9 bases and V by 1 base; bases with no gene match: 8. Germline V lookup: CDR1 SGHTA, CDR2 FQGTGA. Here the CDR3 reads CASSLMAQGAGSPLHF. CDR3 DNA: TGTGCCAGCAGCTTAATGGCCCAGGGGGCCGGTTCACCCCTCCACTTT.